This TCR beta chain was sequenced during a study of cytomegalovirus exposure and HLA in healthy donors. Study overall: A preliminary data release comprised 91 million or so unique TCRs obtained from HLA-typed donors. General study findings and limits: Available immune exposure information was restricted to CMV serostatus only.

While unrecorded immune exposures were likely, the donors were nominally healthy when sampled. The PCR ran on 60 Vbeta and 13 Jbeta primers. Produced via immunoSEQ multiplex PCR; TCRdb's table is partial and in-frame only. Among approximately 170,000 clones, over 60% were seen once, and the ten largest hold over 1.2%. V was pared by 6 bases and J by 2 bases, with 11 bases between. The CDR3 has 14 residues. Per germline, CDR1 SNHLY and CDR2 FYNNEI. Of note for this clone: Its antigen is still unknown.

Sequencing was performed on PBMCs. The clonotype was recovered from a girl aged 5-17 years in good health and CMV-seronegative. The chain combines TRBV2 with TRBJ1-5; D gene uncertain. The DNA for the CDR3 is TGTGCCAGCAGCTCCGGGGAGGGCAATCAGCCCCAGCATTTT. It translates to CASSSGEGNQPQHF.